The present T cell receptor (beta chain) was sequenced within a study of cytomegalovirus exposure and HLA in healthy donors. Primers for the PCR totalled 60 Vbeta and 13 Jbeta. Only in-frame clones appear in the TCRdb table, and some are missing; sequencing was by immunoSEQ multiplex PCR. The sample yields about 120,000 clones, 65% to 85% seen once. Germline V gene sequence: CDR1 LGHNT, CDR2 FRNRAP. The length of the CDR3 is 12 residues. V gave up 7 bases and J gave up 8 bases; unmatched junction bases: 7. This chain uses TRBV12-5 with TRBJ1-2; 7 positions match TRBD1. The material sequenced was PBMCs. The receptor's source is a man aged 25-40 years in good health and CMV-seropositive. The chain's CDR3 is CASDSTGVGYTF. DNA of the CDR3: TGTGCTAGTGACTCCACAGGGGTCGGCTACACCTTC.